Below are 10 T cell receptor beta chains sequenced from a single sample in a study of T cell responses to AZD1222 COVID-19 vaccine. Assay: immunoSEQ multiplex PCR; the TCRdb copy retains only in-frame clones and omits some. The sample has approximately 120,000 clones; 90% are singletons. Sequences were derived from peripheral blood, sampled on day 0 of MenACWY control vaccination. The receptors derive from an adult in good health.

In this sample, this clone turned up a few times. This chain uses TRBV6-5 with TRBJ1-2; TRBD1 agrees at 8 bases. The germline V gene has CDR1 MNHEY and CDR2 SVGAGI. V shed 5 bases, J shed 5 bases, and the junction held 7 bases outside the gene matches. This CDR3 has 14 residues. CDR3 DNA: TGTGCCAGCAGTACCGGGACAGGAGTTTATGGCTACACCTTC. Translated: CASSTGTGVYGYTF.

About this clone itself: The sample contains more than one DNA sequence encoding this CDR3. The J gene is TRBJ2-2, the V gene TRBV5-1; 7 bases agree with TRBD2. The CDR3 spans 15 residues. CDR1 is SGHRS and CDR2 is YFSETQ in the germline V gene. V trimming: 4 bases; J trimming: 0 bases; junction bases outside the gene matches: 3. The CDR3 spells CASSPGLANTGELFF. CDR3 DNA: TGCGCCAGCAGCCCCGGACTAGCGAACACCGGGGAGCTGTTTTTT. Filled out from reference TRBV5-1 and TRBJ2-2, the complete variable domain reads KAGVTQTPRYLIKTRGQQVTLSCSPISGHRSVSWYQQTPGQGLQFLFEYFSETQRNKGNFPGRFSGRQFSNSRSEMNVSTLELGDSALYLCASSPGLANTGELFFGEGSRLTVL.

This chain links TRBV10-2 with TRBJ2-7; TRBD1 matches 11 bases. Germline CDR1 reads WSHSY; CDR2 reads SAAADI. The CDR3 is 14 residues long. The ends lost 7 bases at V and 3 bases at J; junction bases unmatched: 5. The CDR3 DNA reads TGCGCCAGCAAACGGACAGGGGGCGACTACGAGCAGTACGTC. Protein product: CASKRTGGDYEQYV.

The rearrangement uses TRBV4-1 and TRBJ2-2; D gene uncertain. CDR1 and CDR2 (germline): MGHRA, YSYEKL. The CDR3 is made up of 11 amino acids. Trimming removed 5 bases at V and 5 bases at J, with 3 bases between. The CDR3 nucleotides are TGCGCCAGCAGCGGGACCGGGGAGCTGTTTTTT. It specifies CASSGTGELFF.

In regard to this clone: The sample contains more than one DNA sequence encoding this CDR3. V gene TRBV7-9 combines with J gene TRBJ2-1, with no clear D. CDR3 length: 13 amino acids. The V gene lost 1 base and the J gene lost 4 bases, with 5 bases spanning the gap. Germline CDR1 and CDR2: SEHNR and FQNEAQ (reference sequence). CDR3 sequence reads: CASSLGSYNEQFF. Here the CDR3 DNA reads TGTGCCAGCAGCTTAGGGAGTTACAATGAGCAGTTCTTC.

The gene calls are TRBV3-1 (or the pseudogene TRBV3-2) and TRBJ1-6, with 8 nucleotides matching TRBD1. The CDR3 is 14 amino acids. Germline V gives CDR1 LGHDT, CDR2 YNNKEL (reference sequence). Trimming at V came to 6 bases and at J to 7 bases, leaving 5 bases not matched to a gene. The CDR3 spells CASRLTGVNSPLHF. The CDR3 DNA follows: TGTGCCAGCAGACTGACAGGGGTGAATTCACCCCTCCACTTT.

The rearrangement links TRBV20-1 to TRBJ2-5, with 13 positions matching TRBD2. Germline CDR1 DFQATT, CDR2 SNEGSKA (reference sequence). The CDR3 spans 16 residues. The V and J ends lost 3 bases and 7 bases, in that order; junction bases with no gene match: 11. This CDR3 reads CSASAGTSGTRSTQYF. The CDR3 DNA reads as TGCAGTGCTAGTGCCGGGACTAGCGGGACCCGGTCGACCCAGTACTTC.

The chain is built from TRBV14 and TRBJ2-7; TRBD2 might be the D (5 bases). Deletions cut 1 base from V and 5 bases from J, with 15 bases between. The CDR3 consists of 15 residues. Germline-derived CDR1 and CDR2 are SGHDN and FVKESK. The DNA of the CDR3 is TGTGCCAGCAGCCAAGTTCATAGCGCCAGGAACGAGCAGTACTTC. Residues: CASSQVHSARNEQYF.

The rearrangement links TRBV6-5 to TRBJ2-6, with D perhaps TRBD1 (6 bases). CDR3 length equals 13 residues. CDR1 is MNHEY and CDR2 is SVGAGI in the germline V gene. Trimming pared 6 bases from V and 9 bases from J, leaving 12 bases between. The DNA of the CDR3 is TGTGCCAGCAGCTACGGACAGTACAACGTCCTGACTTTC. The encoded protein is CASSYGQYNVLTF.

The chain links TRBV5-1 to TRBJ1-3; D unresolved. The CDR3 runs to 13 residues. Germline V gene sequence: CDR1 SGHRS, CDR2 YFSETQ. The V end lost 3 bases, the J end lost 4 bases, and 8 bases lay between the germline ends. CDR3 amino acids: CASSSGTGNTIYF. DNA of the CDR3: TGCGCCAGCAGCTCCGGAACGGGAAACACCATATATTTT.